The next 6 T cell receptor beta chains were all read from a single sample in a study of blood T cell repertoires in COVID-19. Data came from immunoSEQ multiplex PCR; TCRdb stores just in-frame clones and leaves some out. The sample lists approximately 97,000 clones, roughly 87% occurring once. The sequenced material came from peripheral blood. These receptors were obtained from a man aged 50-60 years with active COVID-19.

The genes are TRBV9 and TRBJ2-5, with D maybe TRBD2 (7 bases). Per the germline V gene, CDR1 is SGDLS and CDR2 is YYNGEE. The CDR3 contains 14 residues. Trimming took off 3 bases at V and 5 bases at J, with 14 bases between the two ends. For the CDR3, the DNA is TGTGCCAGCAGCGGGGGGGGCCGTGGTGAGACCCAGTACTTC. Its protein product is CASSGGGRGETQYF.

The J gene is TRBJ2-4, the V gene TRBV7-2, with D perhaps TRBD1 (7 bases). Germline V CDR1 and CDR2: SGHTA, FQGNSA. V shed 5 bases and J shed 6 bases, with 17 bases lying between them. The CDR3 has 15 residues. In nucleotides, the CDR3 is TGTGCCAGCAGCCCTAATACCAGGGGGGCAAACATTCAGTACTTC. Its translation: CASSPNTRGANIQYF.

CDR3 bases: TGCGCCAGCAGCCAAGAAAGTAGCGGGGGGGATACGCAGTATTTT. This translates into CASSQESSGGDTQYF. V gene TRBV4-1 combines with J gene TRBJ2-3, with TRBD2 matching 10 bases. With V trimmed by 0 bases and J by 6 bases, 3 bases remained unmatched. Germline V CDR1 and CDR2: MGHRA, YSYEKL. The CDR3 runs to 15 residues.

The chain uses TRBV19 and TRBJ1-2, with 8 bases identical to TRBD1. Germline V gives CDR1 LNHDA, CDR2 SQIVND (reference sequence). This CDR3 has 11 amino acids. Trimming took 5 bases from V and 14 from J; bases not matched to a gene: 7. CDR3 protein: CASSPGQGETF. The CDR3 nucleotides read TGTGCCAGTAGTCCCGGACAGGGCGAGACCTTC.

The chain recombines TRBV7-9 with TRBJ1-2; 8 positions agree with TRBD1. Germline CDR1 reads SEHNR; CDR2 reads FQNEAQ (reference sequence). J was trimmed by 6 bases and V by 2 bases; bases with no gene match: 2. The CDR3 is 13 amino acids. Here the CDR3 reads CASSLQGADGYTF. CDR3 DNA: TGTGCCAGCAGCTTACAGGGGGCGGATGGCTACACCTTC.

The chain employs TRBV6-6 and TRBJ2-3; TRBD2 aligns across 10 bases. The germline V gene encodes CDR1 MNHNY and CDR2 SVGAGI (reference sequence). The CDR3 runs 16 residues. Losses at the gene ends were 6 bases for V and 8 bases for J; bases not matched to a gene: 14. CDR3 in amino acids: CASRAPWERGGGTQYF. DNA of the CDR3: TGTGCCAGCAGGGCCCCCTGGGAGCGGGGGGGCGGTACGCAGTATTTT.